The present entry profiles one TCR beta chain with its context. During active infection, Seattle patients enrolled and were then monitored through disease. This entry comes from a study of blood T cell repertoires in COVID-19. Whole-study context: Acute and convalescent COVID-19 samples came from the United States, Italy and Spain. T cells, B-cell-depleted T cells, or PBMCs provided the cDNA or gDNA that served as material.

The method was immunoSEQ multiplex PCR; TCRdb's version includes in-frame clones alone and lacks a portion of them. The data contain around 250,000 clones, roughly 83% of them seen just once; the ten biggest clones take up approximately 5%. The sample consisted of peripheral blood. The clonotype was recovered from a woman over 75 with COVID-19, enrolled during active disease.

The CDR3 loop is CAIRSWDRESKSNYGYTF. As DNA, the CDR3 is TGTGCCATCCGATCGTGGGACAGGGAATCGAAAAGTAACTATGGCTACACCTTC. V is TRBV28 and J is TRBJ1-2; TRBD1 aligns across 9 bases. Germline-derived CDR1 and CDR2 are MDHEN and SYDVKM. The CDR3 loop spans 18 amino acids. V lost 10 bases and J lost 1; bases outside the gene matches: 19.